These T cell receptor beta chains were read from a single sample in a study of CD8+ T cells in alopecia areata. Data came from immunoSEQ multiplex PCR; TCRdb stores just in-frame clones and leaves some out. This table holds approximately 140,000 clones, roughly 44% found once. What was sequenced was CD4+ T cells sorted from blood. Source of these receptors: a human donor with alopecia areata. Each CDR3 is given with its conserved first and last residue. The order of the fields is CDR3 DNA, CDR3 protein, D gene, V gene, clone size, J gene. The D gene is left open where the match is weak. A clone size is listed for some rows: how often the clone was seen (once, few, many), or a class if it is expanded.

TGTGCCAGCAGCTCACAACTAGCGGGAGGAGATACGCAGTATTTT	CASSSQLAGGDTQYF	TRBD2	TRBV7-6	once	TRBJ2-3
TGTGCCAGCAGCTTGGCCCTAGCGGGAGGCTCCTACGAGCAGTACTTC	CASSLALAGGSYEQYF	TRBD2	TRBV5-4	few	TRBJ2-7
TGCAGCGTTGATAGGGTTACCTACAATGAGCAGTTCTTC	CSVDRVTYNEQFF	-	TRBV29-1	few	TRBJ2-1
TGTGCCAGCAGCAAAGACAACGGGATAGTAGGCTATGAGCAGTTCTTC	CASSKDNGIVGYEQFF	-	TRBV21-1	few	TRBJ2-1
TGTGCCAGCAGCTTGGGAAGAAGGACTGAAGCTTTCTTT	CASSLGRRTEAFF	-	TRBV5-6	-	TRBJ1-1
TGCAGCGTTGTCGGCACAGATACGCAGTATTTT	CSVVGTDTQYF	-	TRBV29-1	-	TRBJ2-3
TGTGCCACCAGCAGCGGCGTCTACAATGAGCAGTTCTTC	CATSSGVYNEQFF	-	TRBV15	-	TRBJ2-1
TGTGCCAGCAGCGTAGCTCTTGGCGGGAGATACAATGAGCAGTTCTTC	CASSVALGGRYNEQFF	TRBD2	TRBV9	-	TRBJ2-1
TGCGCCAGCAGCGAGACAGGGTACAATGAGCAGTTCTTC	CASSETGYNEQFF	TRBD1	TRBV5-1	-	TRBJ2-1
TGCAGCGCTGGACAGGTGAACACTGAAGCTTTCTTT	CSAGQVNTEAFF	TRBD1	TRBV29-1	-	TRBJ1-1
TGTGCCAGCAGTTACTCGGGGGTGAACACTGAAGCTTTCTTT	CASSYSGVNTEAFF	-	TRBV6-5	-	TRBJ1-1
TGCGCCAGCAGCCAAGATCTAGCGGGAGTAGTCAACGAGCAGTACTTC	CASSQDLAGVVNEQYF	TRBD2	TRBV4-1	-	TRBJ2-7
TGTGCCATCAGATCCGGGACGGTGAACACTGAAGCTTTCTTT	CAIRSGTVNTEAFF	-	TRBV10-3	-	TRBJ1-1
TGCAGCGGTGGGGGTCGTCTTTCTAACTATGGCTACACCTTC	CSGGGRLSNYGYTF	-	TRBV29-1	-	TRBJ1-2
TGTGCCAGTAGTGCCTCCAGCGGGAGCTACAATGAGCAGTTCTTC	CASSASSGSYNEQFF	TRBD2	TRBV19	few	TRBJ2-1
TGTGCCAGCAGACCAACTAGCGGGGTCACAGATACGCAGTATTTT	CASRPTSGVTDTQYF	TRBD2	TRBV11-2	-	TRBJ2-3
TGTGCCAGCAGTTTATCCCTGCAAGGACGGGGAGTTAACGAGCAGTACTTC	CASSLSLQGRGVNEQYF	-	TRBV28	-	TRBJ2-7
TGTGCCAGTCTGGGGCGGACAGGGGTCACTGAAGCTTTCTTT	CASLGRTGVTEAFF	TRBD1	TRBV2	-	TRBJ1-1
TGTGCCAGCAGCCCGCGGGCAGGGGGCGATGAGCAGTTCTTC	CASSPRAGGDEQFF	TRBD1	TRBV7-8	-	TRBJ2-1
TGCGCCAGCAGCCAAGAACAGTCCTATGGCTACACCTTC	CASSQEQSYGYTF	-	TRBV4-1	-	TRBJ1-2
TGTGCCAGCAGTACACCCACAGGGCCTGTCGAGCAGTACTTC	CASSTPTGPVEQYF	-	TRBV6-5	-	TRBJ2-7
TGTGCCTGGAGTCTAACAGGTACGAATGAGCAGTTCTTC	CAWSLTGTNEQFF	-	TRBV30	-	TRBJ2-1